These 21 T cell receptor beta chains share one sample of origin, sequenced in a study of T cell responses to AZD1222 COVID-19 vaccine. Some clones are missing from TCRdb's copy, which holds only in-frame ones; the method was immunoSEQ multiplex PCR. Of about 140,000 clones in the sample, under 95% were seen once. The source material was peripheral blood, sampled 28 days after the second dose of the MenACWY control vaccine. The receptors come from an adult who received the MenACWY meningococcal vaccine as a control.

This chain uses TRBV7-9 with TRBJ1-4; 8 bases match TRBD1. Germline CDR1 and CDR2: SEHNR and FQNEAQ (reference sequence). Unmatched junction bases numbered 6, after V lost 5 bases and J lost 4 bases. CDR3 length: 15 amino acids. CDR3 in DNA: TGTGCCAGCAGCCCAGGACAGGGCGGTAATGAAAAACTGTTTTTT. This translates into CASSPGQGGNEKLFF.

The chain links TRBV18 to TRBJ1-6, with D maybe TRBD1 (6 bases). CDR1 is KGHSH, CDR2 LQKENI, per germline. This CDR3 comprises 19 residues. Between the trimmed V and J ends, which lost 2 bases and 7 bases, there was a span of 24 bases. This CDR3 reads CASSPGGGGISKGNSPLHF. The DNA for the CDR3 is TGTGCCAGCTCACCAGGGGGCGGTGGTATTTCGAAAGGGAATTCACCCCTCCACTTT.

The chain uses TRBV28 and TRBJ2-7, with D perhaps matching TRBD2 (7 bases). The V gene's germline CDR1 is MDHEN and CDR2 SYDVKM. The CDR3 spans 16 residues. V was pared by 5 bases and J by 4 bases, with 21 bases between. CDR3 protein: CASSPRRTAGSYEQYF. The CDR3, as DNA: TGTGCCAGCAGTCCCCGAAGGACAGCGGGGTCTTACGAGCAGTACTTC. Full variable domain (outside the CDR3, taken from reference TRBV28 and TRBJ2-7): DVKVTQSSRYLVKRTGEKVFLECVQDMDHENMFWYRQDPGLGLRLIYFSYDVKMKEKGDIPEGYSVSREKKERFSLILESASTNQTSMYLCASSPRRTAGSYEQYFGPGTRLTVT.

This chain links TRBV24-1 with TRBJ2-3; TRBD1 agrees at 8 bases. Germline V gene sequence: CDR1 KGHDR, CDR2 SFDVKD. This CDR3 is 18 amino acids long. The J segment lost 4 bases and the V segment lost 4 bases, leaving 15 bases of the junction unmatched. This CDR3 is CATSDRKLGQGGADTQYF. Written as DNA, the CDR3 is TGTGCCACCAGTGACAGAAAACTAGGACAGGGTGGAGCAGATACGCAGTATTTT.

V is TRBV20-1 and J is TRBJ2-5; possibly TRBD1 for D (5 bases). This CDR3 is 11 amino acids long. Between the trimmed V and J ends, which lost 8 bases and 5 bases, there was a span of 12 bases. CDR1 and CDR2 from the germline V gene are DFQATT and SNEGSKA (reference sequence). DNA for the CDR3: TGCAGTTCCAGGGTGGTGGAGACCCAGTACTTC. This translates into CSSRVVETQYF.

The chain combines TRBV7-2 with TRBJ1-1, with 9 bases identical to TRBD1. Trimming at V came to 5 bases and at J to 2 bases, leaving 12 bases not matched to a gene. CDR3 length: 17 amino acids. The germline V gene has CDR1 SGHTA and CDR2 FQGNSA. The CDR3 loop reads CASSPRAGQGGNTEAFF. The CDR3 nucleotides are TGTGCCAGCAGCCCAAGGGCGGGACAGGGAGGAAACACTGAAGCTTTCTTT.

V and J are TRBV19 and TRBJ2-2; TRBD1 aligns across 8 bases. CDR1 is LNHDA, CDR2 SQIVND, per germline (reference sequence). This CDR3 is 19 amino acids long. The V and J ends lost 8 bases and 1 base, in that order; junction bases with no gene match: 18. CDR3: CASAAFRTGIVVNTGELFF. CDR3 nucleotide sequence: TGTGCCAGTGCCGCCTTCAGGACAGGGATAGTGGTGAACACCGGGGAGCTGTTTTTT. Filled out from reference TRBV19 and TRBJ2-2, the complete variable domain reads DGGITQSPKYLFRKEGQNVTLSCEQNLNHDAMYWYRQDPGQGLRLIYYSQIVNDFQKGDIAEGYSVSREKKESFPLTVTSAQKNPTAFYLCASAAFRTGIVVNTGELFFGEGSRLTVL.

The genes are TRBV28 and TRBJ1-2; no clear D gene. With 3 bases removed from V and 3 bases from J, the gap between germline ends came to 2 bases. CDR1 is MDHEN, CDR2 SYDVKM, per germline. CDR3 length equals 11 residues. This CDR3 reads CASSFDYGYTF. The CDR3 DNA reads as TGTGCCAGCAGTTTTGACTATGGCTACACCTTC.

This clone has just one count. The chain is built from TRBV12-3 or TRBV12-4 and TRBJ2-2; D is uncertain. V gave up 6 bases and J gave up 8 bases, with 7 bases separating them. This CDR3 contains 11 residues. Written as DNA, the CDR3 is TGTGCCAGCAGGGCCTTGGGGGAGCTGTTTTTT. It yields the protein CASRALGELFF.

The V call is TRBV29-1, the J call TRBJ2-6; D gene unclear. The V gene lost 4 bases and the J gene lost 2 bases, with 12 bases spanning the gap. This CDR3 spans 15 amino acids. Germline V gives CDR1 SQVTM, CDR2 ANQGSEA. CDR3 in amino acids: CSVVFRVPGANVLTF. In nucleotides, the CDR3 is TGCAGCGTTGTTTTTCGGGTACCTGGGGCCAACGTCCTGACTTTC.

The V call is TRBV24-1, the J call TRBJ2-2; possibly TRBD1 for D (6 bases). The length of the CDR3 is 15 residues. Trimming left V 5 bases short and J 1 base short, with 10 bases between. CDR1 and CDR2 from the germline V gene are KGHDR and SFDVKD. The CDR3 DNA reads as TGTGCCACCAGTGTGGGGACAATGAACACCGGGGAGCTGTTTTTT. Its translation is CATSVGTMNTGELFF.

There are a few counts of this clone. This sequence joins TRBV5-1 and TRBJ2-1, with D maybe TRBD1 (5 bases). The CDR3 extends over 17 amino acids. The V end lost 2 bases, the J end lost 8 bases, and 23 bases lay between the germline ends. Per germline, CDR1 SGHRS and CDR2 YFSETQ. The CDR3 region has the DNA TGCGCCAGCAGCTTAACCGGCTTGGGGCAGGCTTTCGATGAGCAGTTCTTC. Translation gives CASSLTGLGQAFDEQFF.

V gene TRBV12-3 or TRBV12-4 combines with J gene TRBJ2-5, with 9 bases matching TRBD1. The trim removed 6 bases at V and 7 bases at J, leaving 6 bases unmatched. This CDR3 spans 13 amino acids. The CDR3 loop reads CASSLQGARTQYF. Written as DNA, the CDR3 is TGTGCCAGCAGCTTACAGGGGGCCCGGACCCAGTACTTC.

V usage is TRBV2 and J usage is TRBJ1-5; TRBD1 matches 8 bases. The J segment lost 2 bases and the V segment lost 6 bases, leaving 6 bases of the junction unmatched. Germline loops: CDR1 SNHLY, CDR2 FYNNEI. There are 15 residues in the CDR3. CDR3 residues: CASRPDRGRNQPQHF. The CDR3 DNA follows: TGTGCCAGCAGGCCCGACAGGGGTCGCAATCAGCCCCAGCATTTT.

The rearrangement links TRBV4-3 to TRBJ2-1; 13 nucleotides line up with TRBD2. This CDR3 region has 19 residues. V trimming: 0 bases; J trimming: 9 bases; junction bases outside the gene matches: 14. Per the germline V gene, CDR1 is LGHNA and CDR2 is YSLEER. The CDR3 sequence is CASSQEIAAGLAGVIEQFF. The CDR3 DNA follows: TGCGCCAGCAGCCAAGAGATAGCGGCCGGACTAGCGGGGGTGATTGAGCAGTTCTTC.

V and J are TRBV6-2 or TRBV6-3 and TRBJ2-3, with unresolved D. This CDR3 contains 15 residues. Trimming removed 4 bases from V and 2 bases from J, with 13 bases in between. CDR1 MNHEY and CDR2 SVGEGT come from the germline V gene. As DNA, the CDR3 is TGTGCCAGCAGTTCCCAGTTAAGGCTCACAGATACGCAGTATTTT. This gives the protein CASSSQLRLTDTQYF.

V is TRBV7-2 and J is TRBJ2-5; 15 nucleotides line up with TRBD2. J gave up 5 bases and V 3 bases, and 7 bases lay outside the gene matches. The CDR3 has 17 amino acids. The germline V gene has CDR1 SGHTA and CDR2 FQGNSA. The CDR3 loop reads CASSLAGLAGGQETQYF. DNA for the CDR3: TGTGCCAGCAGCTTGGCTGGACTAGCGGGGGGGCAGGAGACCCAGTACTTC.

The chain recombines TRBV19 with TRBJ2-3, with TRBD2 matching over 7 bases. The CDR3 sequence is 13 residues long. Germline lookup yields CDR1 LNHDA and CDR2 SQIVND (reference sequence). With 3 bases clipped from V and 4 bases from J, the junction kept 1 base outside the gene matches. The CDR3 DNA reads as TGTGCCAGTAGTATTCGGGGGGCAGATACGCAGTATTTT. Translation gives CASSIRGADTQYF.

The chain uses TRBV5-5 and TRBJ2-7; TRBD1 agrees at 7 bases. Germline CDR1 is SGHKS and CDR2 is YYEKEE (reference sequence). V dropped 0 bases and J dropped 1; count of bases not matched to a gene: 4. The CDR3 runs to 15 residues. CDR3 protein: CASSLETGLSYEQYF. As DNA, the CDR3 is TGTGCCAGCAGCTTGGAGACAGGGTTGTCCTACGAGCAGTACTTC.

The chain is built from TRBV5-1 and TRBJ1-2; D is ambiguous. The CDR3 is 14 amino acids. Germline values: CDR1 SGHRS, CDR2 YFSETQ. V was shortened by 0 bases and J by 8 bases, with 14 bases between the two germline ends. CDR3 DNA sequence: TGCGCCAGCAGCTTGGAAGGCAGCTGGGCGGGCTACACCTTC. Encoded protein: CASSLEGSWAGYTF.

This clone was detected only once. The rearrangement joins TRBV10-3 to TRBJ2-1; 12 bases are a match to TRBD2. With V trimmed by 9 bases and J by 3 bases, 0 bases remained unmatched. Germline assignment: CDR1 ENHRY and CDR2 SYGVKD. CDR3 size: 13 residues. The CDR3 region has the DNA TGTGCCATGACTAGCGGGAGCTACAATGAGCAGTTCTTC. It specifies CAMTSGSYNEQFF.